The entry below gives a single T cell receptor beta chain sequence along with its context. What it binds is unknown. These data come from a study of T cells after yellow fever vaccination. Overall study results and limits: Reappearing after the booster were most of the clones from primary vaccination (96% CD4, approximately 86% CD8). Although the secondary response was weaker, it peaked faster, at day 5 versus 15.

The CDR3 spans 15 residues. Germline V gene lookup returns CDR1 LGHDT and CDR2 YNNKEL (reference sequence). With 1 base removed from V and 4 bases from J, the gap between germline ends came to 13 bases. Production of TCR cDNA was by 5'RACE template switching, which also added a universal primer site and UMIs. MiXCR, run by TCRdb on the 5' RACE reads, gives a single entry per CDR3 protein. The sample contains 500,000 to 650,000 distinct CDR3 sequences, approximately 13% of which appear only once. This receptor was obtained from a man aged 25-45 years who received the YFV17D yellow fever vaccine. Sequencing used PBMCs, obtained on the day of the yellow fever booster vaccination. The chain employs TRBV3-1 and TRBJ1-1, with a tentative D call TRBD1 (5 bases). The chain's CDR3 is CASSQVGGGLTEAFF. CDR3 in DNA: TGTGCCAGCAGCCAAGTCGGGGGGGGTCTCACTGAAGCTTTCTTT. Full variable domain (missing parts from reference TRBV3-1 and TRBJ1-1): DTAVSQTPKYLVTQMGNDKSIKCEQNLGHDTMYWYKQDSKKFLKIMFSYNNKELIINETVPNRFSPKSPDKAHLNLHINSLELGDSAVYFCASSQVGGGLTEAFFGQGTRLTVV.